This T cell receptor (beta chain) comes out of a study of blood T cell repertoires in COVID-19. The data were produced by immunoSEQ multiplex PCR, yet TCRdb's version contains in-frame clones alone and is incomplete. The profile covers more than 350,000 clones, with about 90% appearing a single time and about 9.4% taken by the ten largest. Enrollment of patients from Seattle took place during active infection, with longitudinal follow-up. Trimming left V 8 bases short and J 2 bases short, with 13 bases between. Germline V CDR1 and CDR2: MNHEY, SMNVEV (reference sequence). This CDR3 contains 13 residues.

The V call is TRBV27, the J call TRBJ2-7; possibly TRBD2 for D (6 bases). The sequencing sample was made of peripheral blood. This receptor was identified in a woman aged 25-40 years with COVID-19, enrolled during active disease. Here the CDR3 DNA reads TGTGCCAGCCGGGACTTCTCACCCTACGAGCAGTACTTC. Its translation is CASRDFSPYEQYF.